One T cell receptor (beta chain) is described in this entry. Its target is unknown. Using a J-beta primer mix together with a sample-barcoded 5' primer, a second PCR was run for 7 to 11 cycles. One entry per CDR3 protein results from TCRdb running MiXCR on the 5' RACE reads. The sample carries 660,000 or so distinct CDR3 sequences, 58% recorded once. The data belong to a study of blood T cells in healthy people across ages. The length of the CDR3 is 16 residues. Germline V lookup: CDR1 MDHEN, CDR2 SYDVKM. The ends were cut back, 4 bases at V and 1 base at J, with 14 bases in the middle. Study-wide results and caveats: CMV infection status of these donors was not known.

The specimen was blood. The chain links TRBV28 to TRBJ1-3, with D tentatively TRBD1 (5 bases). The sequence derives from a man aged 55-75 years in good health. CDR3 protein: CASSSSAGPSGNTIYF. In DNA, the CDR3 is TGTGCCAGCAGTTCCTCCGCGGGACCTTCTGGAAACACCATATATTTT.